This T cell receptor (beta chain) was recorded in a study of blood T cell repertoires in COVID-19. Sequencing used immunoSEQ multiplex PCR; TCRdb keeps in-frame clones, though not all of them. The sample has roughly 240,000 clones; about 86% are singletons. CDR1 MNHEY and CDR2 SVGAGI come from the germline V gene. The V segment lost 6 bases and the J segment 7 bases; nucleotides outside the gene matches: 11. The length of the CDR3 is 15 residues. This receptor was identified in a woman aged 25 to 39 who had recovered from COVID-19. The V and J genes are TRBV6-5 and TRBJ1-4; 7 bases line up with TRBD1. Sequencing was carried out using peripheral blood. The DNA of the CDR3 is TGTGCCAGCAGCCGCCCTAGACAGGGAGGTGAAAAACTGTTTTTT. Translated, it gives CASSRPRQGGEKLFF.